This T cell receptor (beta chain) was profiled in a study of blood T cell repertoires in COVID-19. TCRdb keeps only in-frame clones here, not all; method: immunoSEQ multiplex PCR. The sample lists under 250,000 clones; more than 70% were seen once. Between the trimmed V and J ends, which lost 5 bases and 1 base, there was a span of 12 bases. In germline, CDR1 is MNHEY, CDR2 SVGAGI. The CDR3 is 14 residues long. The receptor's source is a woman at least 80 years old with COVID-19, enrolled during active disease. V usage is TRBV6-5 and J usage is TRBJ2-7; D is perhaps TRBD2 (5 bases). Source material: peripheral blood. Here the CDR3 DNA reads TGTGCCAGCAGTCAGAGAGGGAGTTCCTACGAGCAGTACGTC. This translates into CASSQRGSSYEQYV.